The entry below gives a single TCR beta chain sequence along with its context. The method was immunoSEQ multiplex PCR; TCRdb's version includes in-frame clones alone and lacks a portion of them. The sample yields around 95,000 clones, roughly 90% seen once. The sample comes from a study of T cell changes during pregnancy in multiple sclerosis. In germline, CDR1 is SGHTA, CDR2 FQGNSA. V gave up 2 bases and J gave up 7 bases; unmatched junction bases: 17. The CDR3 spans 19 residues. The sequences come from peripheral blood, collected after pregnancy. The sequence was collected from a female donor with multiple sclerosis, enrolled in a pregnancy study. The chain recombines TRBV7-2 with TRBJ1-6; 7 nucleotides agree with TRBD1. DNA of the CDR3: TGTGCCAGCAGCTTATTCGAACATCGCACCCGGGACAGAAATTCACCCCTCCACTTT. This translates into CASSLFEHRTRDRNSPLHF.